One sample yielded the 15 T cell receptor beta chains listed below, sequenced in a study of radiotherapy plus CTLA-4 blockade in lung cancer (dated by TCRdb to the late 2010s). The library was built by means of the immunoSEQ multiplex PCR assay. TCRdb holds this immuneACCESS table with in-frame rearrangements only. Some clones are missing; in checked studies, unresolved V genes explain under half, and the rest has no known cause. This sample has 70,000 to 100,000 clones in its table, and approximately 86% of those were observed once. The ten largest account for about 2% of the sample. The input for sequencing was peripheral blood, taken from a patient treated with radiotherapy plus ipilimumab. These receptors were taken from a human donor with non-small cell lung cancer who had a partial response to radiotherapy plus ipilimumab.

The chain carries TRBV7-9 and TRBJ2-1; 8 nucleotides line up with TRBD1. The CDR3 runs 16 residues. Germline V gene sequence: CDR1 SEHNR, CDR2 FQNEAQ (reference sequence). Losses at the gene ends were 4 bases for V and 4 bases for J; bases not matched to a gene: 9. The CDR3 here is CASSSHTGQAYNEQFF. The CDR3, as DNA: TGTGCCAGCAGCTCCCACACGGGACAGGCATACAATGAGCAGTTCTTC. Using reference TRBV7-9 and TRBJ2-1 for the parts outside the CDR3, the full variable domain is DTGVSQNPRHKITKRGQNVTFRCDPISEHNRLYWYRQTLGQGPEFLTYFQNEAQLEKSRLLSDRFSAERPKGSFSTLEIQRTEQGDSAMYLCASSSHTGQAYNEQFFGPGTRLTVL.

The chain employs TRBV15 and TRBJ2-1; 8 positions agree with TRBD2. Germline loops: CDR1 LNHNV, CDR2 YYDKDF (reference sequence). The CDR3 totals 15 residues. The J segment lost 5 bases and the V segment lost 5 bases, leaving 8 bases of the junction unmatched. This CDR3 reads CATSWVSGDNNEQFF. CDR3 coding DNA: TGTGCCACCAGCTGGGTTAGCGGGGATAACAATGAGCAGTTCTTC.

This clone was counted between two and nine times. V gene TRBV5-4 combines with J gene TRBJ1-3; TRBD1 matches 8 bases. The trim removed 0 bases at V and 4 bases at J, leaving 6 bases unmatched. Germline lookup yields CDR1 SGHNT and CDR2 YYREEE (reference sequence). The CDR3 is 16 amino acids. The CDR3 loop reads CASSLGSGGTGNTIYF. In DNA form, the CDR3 reads TGTGCCAGCAGCTTGGGGTCAGGGGGCACGGGAAACACCATATATTTT.

The V gene is TRBV5-1, the J gene TRBJ2-1, with D tentatively TRBD2 (6 bases). Germline assignment: CDR1 SGHRS and CDR2 YFSETQ. There are 16 residues in the CDR3. V shed 3 bases and J shed 8 bases, with 21 bases lying between them. The CDR3 DNA reads as TGCGCCAGCAGCTCCACCGGGACTTCGCGCCGCGATGAGCAGTTCTTC. This encodes CASSSTGTSRRDEQFF.

This clone was counted once. In nucleotides, the CDR3 is TGCGCCAGCAGCGTCGGGACTACAAAAAACAATGAGCAGTTCTTC. Translating gives CASSVGTTKNNEQFF. The V and J genes are TRBV5-1 and TRBJ2-1, with 7 bases identical to TRBD2. J gave up 5 bases and V 4 bases, and 9 bases lay outside the gene matches. Germline-derived CDR1 and CDR2 are SGHRS and YFSETQ. This CDR3 spans 15 amino acids.

This clone was counted only a few times. V and J are TRBV6-5 and TRBJ2-7; TRBD2 is a possible D gene (5 bases). V was cut by 6 bases and J by 3 bases, with 9 bases left in between. The CDR3 extends over 12 amino acids. Germline CDR1 MNHEY, CDR2 SVGAGI. The chain's CDR3 is CASSLDFYEQYF. The CDR3 DNA is TGTGCCAGCAGCCTGGACTTCTACGAGCAGTACTTC.

The rearrangement links TRBV6-5 to TRBJ1-2; TRBD1 might be the D (5 bases). The CDR3 has 14 residues. V lost 4 bases, J lost 4 bases, and 13 bases lay in between. The germline CDR1 and CDR2 sequences are MNHEY and SVGAGI. CDR3 sequence (DNA): TGTGCCAGCAGTTCCCCCAGGGTGAGCTATGGCTACACCTTC. It yields the protein CASSSPRVSYGYTF.

V gene TRBV5-4 combines with J gene TRBJ1-2; the D is unclear. Germline V lookup: CDR1 SGHNT, CDR2 YYREEE (reference sequence). This CDR3 comprises 15 residues. V shed 0 bases and J shed 7 bases, with 16 bases lying between them. As DNA, the CDR3 is TGTGCCAGCAGCTTGGGCGGCGCCCGGGGAAGTGGCTACACCTTC. Amino acid sequence: CASSLGGARGSGYTF.

V gene TRBV5-6 combines with J gene TRBJ2-7; 12 positions match TRBD2. In germline, CDR1 is SGHDT, CDR2 YYEEEE. V was pared by 2 bases and J by 1 base, with 10 bases of the junction left unmatched. This CDR3 contains 18 residues. This chain's CDR3 is CASSFRTSGKRGSYEQYF. The CDR3 region has the DNA TGTGCCAGCAGCTTCAGGACTAGCGGGAAGAGGGGGTCCTACGAGCAGTACTTC.

The chain's CDR3 is CASSLGQLAYGYTF. The CDR3 bases are TGTGCCAGCAGCTTGGGACAGCTCGCCTATGGCTACACCTTC. The J gene is TRBJ1-2, the V gene TRBV7-9, with 7 bases that match TRBD1. The CDR3 is 14 residues long. The germline gives CDR1 SEHNR, CDR2 FQNEAQ (reference sequence). The V segment lost 3 bases and the J segment 4 bases; nucleotides outside the gene matches: 5.

This clone appeared a single time. This chain links TRBV10-3 with TRBJ1-2; 9 positions agree with TRBD1. Germline V gene sequence: CDR1 ENHRY, CDR2 SYGVKD. After removal of 6 bases from V and 6 bases from J, the junction contained 14 bases not matched to a gene. The CDR3 extends over 16 amino acids. The CDR3 here is CAISERLYRGRDGYTF. DNA of the CDR3: TGTGCCATCAGCGAAAGACTGTACAGGGGGCGTGATGGCTACACCTTC.

The table lists this clone with a count of one. The chain carries TRBV18 and TRBJ1-2, with 8 bases lining up with TRBD1. CDR1 and CDR2 from the germline V gene are KGHSH and LQKENI. J lost 2 bases, V lost 0 bases, and 11 bases had no gene match. The CDR3 has 18 amino acids. The CDR3 loop is CASSPPPGQGRTNYGYTF. The CDR3 DNA reads TGTGCCAGCTCACCACCTCCTGGACAGGGAAGGACGAACTATGGCTACACCTTC.

The chain joins TRBV6-1 to TRBJ2-7; D unresolved. The CDR3 loop spans 13 amino acids. Trimming shortened V by 8 bases and J by 1 base, and 12 bases separated the two germline ends. Germline V CDR1 and CDR2: MNHNS, SASEGT. The CDR3 DNA reads as TGTGCCAGCGCTAAAACTAATTCCTACGAGCAGTACGTC. It yields the protein CASAKTNSYEQYV.

This clone was recorded only once. The V and J genes are TRBV5-1 and TRBJ2-1, with a possible D match to TRBD2 (6 bases). Trimming left V 3 bases short and J 0 bases short, with 13 bases between. The CDR3 extends over 16 amino acids. CDR1 and CDR2 (germline): SGHRS, YFSETQ. CDR3 coding DNA: TGCGCCAGCAGCTCGGGGGAGAGGTACTCCTACAATGAGCAGTTCTTC. It codes for CASSSGERYSYNEQFF.

The gene calls are TRBV5-1 and TRBJ1-1; D perhaps matches TRBD1 (5 bases). The V end was cut by 5 bases, the J end by 0 bases, with 8 bases between. The CDR3 spans 13 residues. Germline V gene data show CDR1 as SGHRS and CDR2 as YFSETQ. The CDR3 region is CASSAGVNTEAFF. The CDR3 nucleotides read TGCGCCAGCAGTGCGGGGGTGAACACTGAAGCTTTCTTT.